The present T cell receptor beta chain was sequenced within a study of blood T cell repertoires in COVID-19. Study summary: Sample material is recorded as cDNA or gDNA derived from T cells, B-cell-depleted T cells, or PBMCs.

Per germline, CDR1 MDHEN and CDR2 SYDVKM. The ends lost 6 bases at V and 3 bases at J; junction bases unmatched: 9. The CDR3 has 17 residues. Sequenced by immunoSEQ multiplex PCR; TCRdb stores in-frame clones only, minus some. The sample holds approximately 110,000 clones; roughly 85% are singletons and the top ten take around 3.3%. Seattle-derived patients entered the study during active infection and were followed longitudinally. The chain employs TRBV28 and TRBJ1-5; TRBD1 agrees at 12 bases. The clonotype originates from a woman at least 80 years old with COVID-19, enrolled during active disease. Source material: peripheral blood. CDR3: CASRGQGARGLNQPQHF. DNA for the CDR3: TGTGCCAGCAGGGGACAGGGGGCGCGGGGTCTCAATCAGCCCCAGCATTTT.